The source of this T cell receptor beta chain is a study of regulatory T cells in long-lasting Graves disease. Overall study context: Newly diagnosed Graves' patients had under 3 months of antithyroid drugs.

With iRepertoire HTBI primers and Arm-PCR of CDR3 regions, TCR beta libraries were built. From the multiplex PCR reads, TCRdb called clonotypes with MiXCR, one entry per CDR3 protein. Here the sample spans a few hundred thousand distinct CDR3 sequences, 14% being singletons. Germline assignment: CDR1 SNHLY and CDR2 FYNNEI. V gave up 4 bases and J gave up 4 bases; unmatched junction bases: 15. The CDR3 spans 18 residues. Study-wide points: Whereas about a thousand public clonotypes were shared by new patients, persistent patients shared more, at some 3,000.

This clonotype was counted at least ten times. Its target is unknown. Noted time point: newly diagnosed GD, antithyroid drugs for less than 3 months. Generation of the TCR library employed RNA extracted from PBMCs. These data also formed part of another study, on T cells in Graves' hyperthyroidism and ophthalmopathy. Per that study: Most thyroid clonotypes expanded above 0.001 were also detected in blood.

The receptor's source is a woman aged 45-65 years with Graves disease. The J gene is TRBJ2-3, the V gene TRBV2; 9 nucleotides align to TRBD2. The starting material was peripheral blood mononuclear cells (PBMCs), obtained at new diagnosis, from a patient treated with antithyroid drugs. In DNA form, the CDR3 reads TGTGCCAGCAGTGTGTTCCGCGGGAGGGCCAGGTTGGCAGATACGCAGTATTTT. It encodes CASSVFRGRARLADTQYF. The entire variable domain, with the rest obtained from reference TRBV2 and TRBJ2-3, is as follows: EPEVTQTPSHQVTQMGQEVILRCVPISNHLYFYWYRQILGQKVEFLVSFYNNEISEKSEIFDDQFSVERPDGSNFTLKIRSTKLEDSAMYFCASSVFRGRARLADTQYFGPGTRLTVL.